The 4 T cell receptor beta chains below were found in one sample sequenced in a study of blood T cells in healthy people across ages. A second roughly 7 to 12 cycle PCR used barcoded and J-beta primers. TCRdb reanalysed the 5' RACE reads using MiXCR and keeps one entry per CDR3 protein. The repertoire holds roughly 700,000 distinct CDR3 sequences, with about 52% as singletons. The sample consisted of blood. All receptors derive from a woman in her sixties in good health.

CDR3 DNA: TGTGCCAGTAGCCGGGACCTAGGTGCCAATCAGCCCCAGCATTTT. It translates to CASSRDLGANQPQHF. The chain uses TRBV7-2 and TRBJ1-5; tentatively, D is TRBD1 (5 bases). The CDR3 is 15 residues long. CDR1 and CDR2 (germline): SGHTA, FQGNSA. V dropped 9 bases and J dropped 3 bases, with 18 bases sitting between them.

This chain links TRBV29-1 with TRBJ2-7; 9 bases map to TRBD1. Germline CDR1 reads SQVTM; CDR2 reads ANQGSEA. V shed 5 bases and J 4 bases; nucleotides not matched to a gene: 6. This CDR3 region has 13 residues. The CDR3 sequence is CSVQSGQGYEQYF. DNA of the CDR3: TGCAGCGTTCAGTCGGGACAGGGTTACGAGCAGTACTTC.

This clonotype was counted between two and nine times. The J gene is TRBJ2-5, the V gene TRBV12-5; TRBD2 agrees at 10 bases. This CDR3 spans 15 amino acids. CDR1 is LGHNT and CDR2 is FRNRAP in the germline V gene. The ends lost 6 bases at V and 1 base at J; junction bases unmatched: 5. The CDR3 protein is CASGLGLAPQETQYF. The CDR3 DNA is TGTGCTAGTGGCCTGGGACTAGCGCCCCAAGAGACCCAGTACTTC.

The CDR3 nucleotides are TGCGCCAGCAGCCTCGTGGCATACCAAGAGACCCAGTACTTC. The encoded protein is CASSLVAYQETQYF. This chain connects TRBV5-1 to TRBJ2-5; D remains unclear. Trimming removed 4 bases from V and 0 bases from J, with 10 bases in between. Germline V lookup: CDR1 SGHRS, CDR2 YFSETQ. The CDR3 loop spans 14 amino acids.